The entry below gives a single T cell receptor beta chain sequence along with its context. Authors' data handling: The authors estimated nucleated cell counts from reference gene primer amplification. The method was immunoSEQ multiplex PCR; TCRdb's version includes in-frame clones alone and lacks a portion of them. The DNA gave D and trimming, while V, J and clone size come from that table. The sample includes roughly 120,000 clones, around 76% of them seen just once. The data were obtained in a study of blood T cell repertoires in COVID-19. Looking at the study overall: Acute and convalescent COVID-19 samples came from the United States, Italy and Spain. Sample material is recorded as cDNA or gDNA derived from T cells, B-cell-depleted T cells, or PBMCs.

J was trimmed by 6 bases and V by 5 bases; bases with no gene match: 9. The CDR3 is made up of 15 amino acids. Germline CDR1 reads LGHDT; CDR2 reads YNNKEL (reference sequence). The sequence was obtained from a man between 65 and 85 years old with acute or convalescent COVID-19. This chain links TRBV3-1 (or the pseudogene TRBV3-2) with TRBJ2-2; 7 bases are shared with TRBD2. Input material: peripheral blood. For the CDR3, the DNA is TGTGCCAGCAGCGTCCGGACTAGTATCGCCGGGGAGCTGTTTTTT. Translation: CASSVRTSIAGELFF.